This TCR beta chain was identified during a study of CD8 T cells in ankylosing spondylitis. Study results and caveats: The study looked at matched synovial fluid samples from ankylosing spondylitis patients. Disease-linked clones were reported to be significantly enriched there. Peripheral blood samples showed relatively rare disease-linked clones, and these clones were CD8+. Ankylosing spondylitis blood seemed to carry a telltale TCR beta motif made of several highly homologous variants.

This clonotype was seen at least ten times. Its antigen is currently unknown. The length of the CDR3 is 14 residues. V gave up 6 bases and J gave up 2 bases; unmatched junction bases: 6. CDR1 and CDR2 from the germline V gene are SQVTM and ANQGSEA. TCRdb reanalysed the 5' RACE reads using MiXCR and keeps one entry per CDR3 protein. Here the sample spans under 950,000 distinct CDR3 sequences, around 17% being singletons. The chain has TRBV29-1 and TRBJ2-1; 8 nucleotides line up with TRBD1. This clonotype originated in a male donor with ankylosing spondylitis. The source material was blood, either unsorted or a sorted T cell fraction (not recorded which). Here the CDR3 DNA reads TGCAGCGTGGGGACAGGACTCACCTACAATGAGCAGTTCTTC. This translates into CSVGTGLTYNEQFF.